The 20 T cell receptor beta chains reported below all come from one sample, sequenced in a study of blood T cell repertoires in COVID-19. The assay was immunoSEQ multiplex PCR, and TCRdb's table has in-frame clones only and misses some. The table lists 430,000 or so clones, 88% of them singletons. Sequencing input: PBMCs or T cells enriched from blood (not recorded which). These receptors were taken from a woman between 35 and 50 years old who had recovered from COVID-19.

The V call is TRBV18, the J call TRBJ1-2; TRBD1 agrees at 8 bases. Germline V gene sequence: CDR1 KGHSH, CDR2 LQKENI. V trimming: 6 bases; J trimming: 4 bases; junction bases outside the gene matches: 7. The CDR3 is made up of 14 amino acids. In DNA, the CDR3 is TGTGCCAGCTCTCTAGGACAGGGCGGCTATGGCTACACCTTC. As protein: CASSLGQGGYGYTF.

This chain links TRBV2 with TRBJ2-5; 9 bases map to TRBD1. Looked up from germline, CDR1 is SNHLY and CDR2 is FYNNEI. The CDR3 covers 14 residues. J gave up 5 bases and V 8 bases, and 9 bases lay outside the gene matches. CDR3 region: CASSPTGGRETQYF. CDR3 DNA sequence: TGTGCCAGCTCACCCACAGGGGGCAGGGAGACCCAGTACTTC.

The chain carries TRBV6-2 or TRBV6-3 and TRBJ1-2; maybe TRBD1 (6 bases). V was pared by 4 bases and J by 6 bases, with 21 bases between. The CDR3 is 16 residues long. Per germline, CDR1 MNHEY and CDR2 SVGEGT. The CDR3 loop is CASSSKNRLQGDGYTF. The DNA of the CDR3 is TGTGCCAGCAGTTCCAAGAACAGACTACAGGGCGATGGCTACACCTTC.

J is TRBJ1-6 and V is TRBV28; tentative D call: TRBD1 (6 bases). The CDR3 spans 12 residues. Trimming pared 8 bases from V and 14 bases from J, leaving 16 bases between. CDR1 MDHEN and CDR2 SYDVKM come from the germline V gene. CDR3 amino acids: CASLSGQRALHF. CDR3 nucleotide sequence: TGTGCCAGCCTTTCTGGACAGAGAGCCCTCCACTTT.

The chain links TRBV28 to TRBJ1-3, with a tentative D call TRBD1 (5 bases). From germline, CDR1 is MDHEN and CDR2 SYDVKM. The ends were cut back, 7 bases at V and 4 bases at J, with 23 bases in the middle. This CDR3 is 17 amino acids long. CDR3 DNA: TGTGCCAGCACCCCCCGAGGTCAGGGCCTATGGGGAAACACCATATATTTT. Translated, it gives CASTPRGQGLWGNTIYF.

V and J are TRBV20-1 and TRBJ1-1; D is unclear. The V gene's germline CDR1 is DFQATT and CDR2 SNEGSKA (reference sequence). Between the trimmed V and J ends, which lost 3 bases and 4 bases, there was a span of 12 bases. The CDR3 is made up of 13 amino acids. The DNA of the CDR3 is TGCAGTGCTAGTCCCCGACCGGGCACTGAAGCTTTCTTT. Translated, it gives CSASPRPGTEAFF.

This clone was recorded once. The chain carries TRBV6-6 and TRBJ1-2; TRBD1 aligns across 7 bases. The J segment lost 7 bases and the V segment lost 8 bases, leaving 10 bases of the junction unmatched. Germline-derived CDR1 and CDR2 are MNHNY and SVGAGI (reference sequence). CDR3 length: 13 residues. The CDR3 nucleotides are TGTGCCAGCCTTGACAGGGCGAGAGGTGGCTACACCTTC. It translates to CASLDRARGGYTF.

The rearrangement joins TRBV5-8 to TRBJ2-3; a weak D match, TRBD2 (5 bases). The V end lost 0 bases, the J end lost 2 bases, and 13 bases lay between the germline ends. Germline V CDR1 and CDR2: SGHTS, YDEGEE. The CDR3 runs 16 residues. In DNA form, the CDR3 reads TGTGCCAGCAGCTTGGAGAGAGCGGCGACCACAGATACGCAGTATTTT. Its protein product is CASSLERAATTDTQYF.

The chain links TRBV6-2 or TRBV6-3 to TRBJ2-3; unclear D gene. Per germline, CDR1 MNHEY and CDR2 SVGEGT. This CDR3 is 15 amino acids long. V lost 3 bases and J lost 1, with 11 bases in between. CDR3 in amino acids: CASSYSRLGTDTQYF. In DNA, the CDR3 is TGTGCCAGCAGTTATTCCCGACTGGGCACAGATACGCAGTATTTT.

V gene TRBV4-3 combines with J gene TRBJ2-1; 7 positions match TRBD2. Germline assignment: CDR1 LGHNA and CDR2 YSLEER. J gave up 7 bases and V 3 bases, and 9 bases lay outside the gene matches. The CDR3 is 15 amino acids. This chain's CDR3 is CASSHRRGGGNEQFF. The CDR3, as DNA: TGCGCCAGCAGCCACCGGCGGGGCGGGGGTAATGAGCAGTTCTTC.

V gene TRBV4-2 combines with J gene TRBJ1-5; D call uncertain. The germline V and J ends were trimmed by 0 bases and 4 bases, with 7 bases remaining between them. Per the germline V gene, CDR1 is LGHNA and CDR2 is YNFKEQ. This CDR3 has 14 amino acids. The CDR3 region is CASSQDGKNQPQHF. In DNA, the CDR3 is TGTGCCAGCAGCCAAGACGGTAAGAATCAGCCCCAGCATTTT.

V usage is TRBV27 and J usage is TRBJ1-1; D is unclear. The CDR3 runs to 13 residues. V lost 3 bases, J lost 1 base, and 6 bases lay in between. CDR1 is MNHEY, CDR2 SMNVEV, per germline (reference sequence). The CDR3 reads CASSLERNTEAFF. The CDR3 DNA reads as TGTGCCAGCAGTTTGGAGAGGAACACTGAAGCTTTCTTT.

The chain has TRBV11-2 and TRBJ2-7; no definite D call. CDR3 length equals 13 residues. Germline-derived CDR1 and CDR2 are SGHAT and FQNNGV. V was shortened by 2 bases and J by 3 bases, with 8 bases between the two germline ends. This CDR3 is CASSLFSYYEQYF. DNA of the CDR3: TGTGCCAGCAGCTTATTCAGTTACTACGAGCAGTACTTC.

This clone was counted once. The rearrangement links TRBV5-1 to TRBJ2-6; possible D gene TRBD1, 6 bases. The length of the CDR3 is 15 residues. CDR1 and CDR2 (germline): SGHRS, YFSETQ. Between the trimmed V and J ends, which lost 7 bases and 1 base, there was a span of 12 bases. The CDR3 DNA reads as TGCGCCAGCCATTCAGACAGGTCTGGGGCCAACGTCCTGACTTTC. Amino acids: CASHSDRSGANVLTF.

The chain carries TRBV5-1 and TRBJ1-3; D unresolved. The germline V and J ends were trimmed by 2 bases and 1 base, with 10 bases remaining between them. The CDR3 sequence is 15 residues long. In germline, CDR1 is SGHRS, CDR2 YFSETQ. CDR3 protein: CASSFGGLSGNTIYF. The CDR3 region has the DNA TGCGCCAGCAGCTTTGGAGGGTTATCTGGAAACACCATATATTTT.

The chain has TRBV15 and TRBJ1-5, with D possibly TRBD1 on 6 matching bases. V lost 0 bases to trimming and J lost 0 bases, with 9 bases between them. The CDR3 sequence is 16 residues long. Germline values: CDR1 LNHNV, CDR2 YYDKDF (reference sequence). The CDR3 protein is CATSRDWGLSNQPQHF. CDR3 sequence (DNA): TGTGCCACCAGCAGAGATTGGGGGCTTAGCAATCAGCCCCAGCATTTT.

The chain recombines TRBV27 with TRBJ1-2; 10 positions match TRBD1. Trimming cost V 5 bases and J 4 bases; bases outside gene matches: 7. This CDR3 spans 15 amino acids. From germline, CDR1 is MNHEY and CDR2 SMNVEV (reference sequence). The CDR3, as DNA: TGTGCCAGCAGTCCGAGACAGGGGGCTGGCTATGGCTACACCTTC. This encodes CASSPRQGAGYGYTF.

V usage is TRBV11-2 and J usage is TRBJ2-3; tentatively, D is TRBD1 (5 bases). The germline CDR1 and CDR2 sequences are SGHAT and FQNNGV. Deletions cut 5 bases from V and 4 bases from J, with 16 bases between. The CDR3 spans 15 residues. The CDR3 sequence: CASSPRVAGSDTQYF. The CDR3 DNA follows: TGTGCCAGCAGCCCCCGTGTCGCAGGGTCAGATACGCAGTATTTT.

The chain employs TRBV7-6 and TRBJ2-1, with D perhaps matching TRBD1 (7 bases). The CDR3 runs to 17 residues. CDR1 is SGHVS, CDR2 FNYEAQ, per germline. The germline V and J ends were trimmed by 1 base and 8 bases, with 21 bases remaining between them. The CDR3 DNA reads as TGTGCCAGCAGCTTAGTAGGGGGCCGAGGAGGGGGTCATGAGCAGTTCTTC. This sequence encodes CASSLVGGRGGGHEQFF. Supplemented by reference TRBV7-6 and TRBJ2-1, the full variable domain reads GAGVSQSPRYKVTKRGQDVALRCDPISGHVSLYWYRQALGQGPEFLTYFNYEAQQDKSGLPNDRFSAERPEGSISTLTIQRTEQRDSAMYRCASSLVGGRGGGHEQFFGPGTRLTVL.

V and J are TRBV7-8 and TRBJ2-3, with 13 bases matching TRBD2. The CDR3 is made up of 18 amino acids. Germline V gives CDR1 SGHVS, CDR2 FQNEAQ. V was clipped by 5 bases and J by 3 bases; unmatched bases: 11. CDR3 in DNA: TGTGCCAGCAGCCTACAAAGGACTAGCGGGAGATCGACAGATACGCAGTATTTT. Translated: CASSLQRTSGRSTDTQYF.